This record concerns one TCR beta chain sequence. It lacks a known antigen. No much larger clone is present one base from it, and per-base qualities are unavailable. This entry comes from a study of shared clonotypes between healthy human individuals (dated by TCRdb to 2018 to 2021). Looking at the study overall: Three men and a couple of women, aged 18 to 49 years, made up the cohort. For each donor, CD4 naive and CD4 memory were each run on three plates, CD8 naive on two plates, and CD8 memory on one plate. The study deeply sequenced blood TCR repertoires of about 5 healthy adults to estimate repertoire size and the extent of clonotype sharing between individuals. To increase sequencing depth and limit assay-specific biases, TCR repertoire library preparation and sequencing were carried out by different laboratories using diverse techniques. Leukapheresis yielded between about 0.85 and 10 billion PBMCs per donor. Paper-wide results and their limitations: Sampling was restricted to blood, and TCR repertoires in tissues likely differ from the TCR repertoires found in blood. Because the study included only a small number of donors, the genetic and exposure-history diversity represented was limited. Clonotypes shared by all four sorted-subset donors showed higher generation probabilities than non-shared clonotypes. Based on pairwise subsampling, the degree of clonotype sharing among donors was expected to be affected by sequencing depth. Incomplete sequencing was indicated by rarefaction of sorted-subset datasets, despite the large sequencing depth. When a handful of donors were compared, the shared fraction of clonotypes was about 5% for naive CD4, approximately 3.3% for naive CD8, 2% to 2.5% for memory CD4, and around 0.37% for memory CD8. Naive subsets generally had larger estimated clonotype richness than memory subsets.

The donors were healthy, HIV-negative adults with no recently reported acute infections or vaccinations. Only Caucasian adults living in Nashville, Tennessee, USA were represented among the donors. CD4+ T cells were enriched through magnetic negative selection, after which naive cells were positively selected on CD45RA and the remaining negative fraction served as the memory subset. Blood was obtained by leukapheresis, after which PBMCs were separated by Ficoll-Histopaque density gradient centrifugation and cryopreserved in liquid nitrogen vapor phase. Purity and quantity of every magnetically sorted T cell population were checked by analytical flow cytometry. Genomic DNA was isolated from every sorted fraction and measured by UV absorbance on a Nanodrop 2000c. V is clipped by 1 base and J by 1 base, and the sequence between their germline boundaries is 14 bases long. The CDR3 holds 16 amino acids from the cysteine to the phenylalanine. Of the read, only the CDR3 DNA is kept; its 48 bases are in frame from base 1. The germline V gene (reference sequence) supplies CDR1 SGHNT and CDR2 YYREEE.

TCR CDR3 regions were amplified from genomic DNA by multiplex PCR using the deep immunoSEQ assay. For each cell subset, the extracted genomic DNA was distributed evenly across all wells of several immunoSEQ 96-well plates, and each plate served as one replicate. For sorted subsets, each replicate PCR was loaded with roughly 190 ng genomic DNA, equivalent to 25,000 to 30,000 T cell genomes. The purified libraries were quantified using a Qubit 3.0 fluorometer, sized with a Bioanalyzer 2100, and then quantified again using the KAPA Library Quantification kit. A separate single-read 150-cycle Illumina NextSeq 550 flow cell was used to sequence each immunoSEQ 96-well plate. Per the source publication's procedure: The immunoSEQ output contained only junctional sequences without quality scores, so filtering could not match that applied to full-length reads. To assign V/J genes and CDR3, sequences were annotated against IMGT germline references using PyIR, a Python wrapper for IgBLAST v1.9. Reads with weak V/J assignments (E-value above 1e-6), missing CDR3, stop codons, out-of-frame junctions, or ambiguous translated residues were removed. A V3J clonotype was defined by an identical inferred V gene, J gene, and CDR3 amino acid sequence. The percentage overlap between two repertoires was calculated by dividing the number of shared unique clonotypes by the size of the smaller repertoire. RTK rarefaction, the Chao1 estimator, and Recon v2.1 estimates of unobserved clonotypes were used to assess repertoire richness. OLGA was used to compute generation probabilities for all TCRbeta clonotypes that the gDNA method yielded from four donors. TCRdb took this table from immuneACCESS and kept in-frame rearrangements with V and J called. Such tables lack part of the clones; where checked against another copy, unresolved V genes explain under half of the gap, and the rest is unexplained. The V and J calls and clone size come from that table; D and trimming were worked out from the DNA. This sample is represented by 850,000 to 1,200,000 clones; around 76% of them were singletons. Approximately 1.5% of the sample goes to the ten largest clones.

The TCR sequence derives from a man in his late teens or twenties in good health. Sequenced sample: memory CD4+ T cells sorted from blood. Per the publication, the cell subset or site label means: CD45RA-negative fraction. This sequence uses TRBV5-4 and TRBJ2-5, with the D gene uncertain. Read as DNA, the sequence is TGTGCCAGCAGCTTGTCCCCAGTGCAGCTCCAAGAGACCCAGTACTTC. Protein translation: CASSLSPVQLQETQYF.